This TCR beta chain stems from a study of vaccination and CD4 T cells after COVID-19. Study at large: The convalescents, six males and four females, included two who were Hispanic. Each control was exposed to a CEFX pool, an HIV-1 Nef pool, or no peptide at all.

Findings of the study overall: Spike mono-reactivity was the property of 304 of 307 vaccine-specific clones in convalescent patients. Median SARS-CoV-2-reactive clonotype numbers went from 21 to 38; this increase was not significant.

Sequenced with the Oncomine TCR Beta short-read assay was DNA taken from cultured CD4+ T cells. TCRdb used MiXCR to reprocess the PCR reads, holding one entry per CDR3 protein. The sample contains approximately 13,000 distinct CDR3 sequences, about three fifths of which appear only once. Germline values: CDR1 LGHNA, CDR2 YNFKEQ. The CDR3 extends over 15 amino acids. V lost 1 base and J lost 3, with 13 bases in between. As for treatment: roughly 10-day PBMC culture with coronavirus spike peptide pools or control peptides (ViraFEST assay). With respect to this clonotype: The antigen is undetermined.

The sequence was obtained from a human donor who had recovered from COVID-19. What was sequenced was CD4+ T cells from blood, cultured in vitro. V usage is TRBV4-2 and J usage is TRBJ2-7; D might be TRBD1 or TRBD2, each matching 5 bases. CDR3 coding DNA: TGTGCCAGCAGCCAAGTAGCAGGGACCTTCTACGAGCAGTACTTC. It is translated as CASSQVAGTFYEQYF.